This entry lists 13 T cell receptor beta chains sequenced from one sample in a study of beta chain features in type 1 diabetes. Study outcomes and limitations: A moderate, significant TCRB CDR3 shortening appeared in type 1 diabetes across four CD4+ subsets.

Sequencing targeted expressed TCRB transcripts, as all isolated RNA had been reverse transcribed. Here immunoSEQ multiplex PCR was the method, and the copy in TCRdb shows in-frame clones only, minus some. This table has about 160,000 clones, roughly 9% appearing once. Their recognized antigens are unknown. Sequencing used central memory CD4+ T cells from blood. These receptors originate from a woman aged 25 to 39 with type 1 diabetes.

This clone has just a few counts. The J gene is TRBJ1-1, the V gene TRBV2; no firm D call. V was shortened by 7 bases and J by 2 bases, with 14 bases between the two germline ends. The CDR3 loop spans 14 amino acids. Germline V gene data show CDR1 as SNHLY and CDR2 as FYNNEI. CDR3 nucleotide sequence: TGTGCCAGCAAGAAAGCCAGGTCTAACACTGAAGCTTTCTTT. It is translated as CASKKARSNTEAFF.

This clone has more than one count but fewer than ten. The chain has TRBV6-5 and TRBJ2-3; 8 positions match TRBD1. CDR3 length: 13 amino acids. Germline CDR1 is MNHEY and CDR2 is SVGAGI. V lost 6 bases and J lost 5; bases outside the gene matches: 4. The CDR3 protein is CASSRGQLDTQYF. DNA of the CDR3: TGTGCCAGCAGCAGGGGGCAGTTAGATACGCAGTATTTT.

The sample holds a few counts of this clone. This CDR3 is also generated by other DNA sequences in the sample. The chain recombines TRBV18 with TRBJ2-7; no clear D. CDR1 and CDR2 from the germline V gene are KGHSH and LQKENI. V was pared by 3 bases and J by 2 bases, with 5 bases between. The length of the CDR3 is 12 residues. The CDR3 DNA is TGTGCCAGCTCACCCCCCACCTACGAGCAGTACTTC. Its translation: CASSPPTYEQYF.

This clone was recorded a few times. This sequence joins TRBV9 and TRBJ2-3; 11 nucleotides match TRBD2. CDR1 and CDR2 (germline): SGDLS, YYNGEE. With V trimmed by 5 bases and J by 6 bases, 14 bases remained unmatched. This CDR3 contains 17 residues. CDR3 bases: TGTGCCAGCAGAAGAGCACCCGGGACTAGCGGCTCGGATACGCAGTATTTT. Its translation: CASRRAPGTSGSDTQYF.

The chain joins TRBV30 to TRBJ2-1; TRBD2 aligns across 13 bases. The CDR3 has 17 amino acids. V trimming: 0 bases; J trimming: 7 bases; junction bases outside the gene matches: 9. Looked up from germline, CDR1 is GTSNPN and CDR2 is SVGIG (reference sequence). This CDR3 reads CAWSVPLWTSGSNEQFF. The CDR3 region has the DNA TGTGCCTGGAGTGTACCGTTATGGACTAGCGGGAGTAATGAGCAGTTCTTC.

The rearrangement uses TRBV27 and TRBJ1-5; D unclear. The CDR3 spans 19 residues. Per germline, CDR1 MNHEY and CDR2 SMNVEV (reference sequence). V was cut by 7 bases and J by 2 bases, with 27 bases left in between. CDR3 amino acids: CASIPPTGGRRGGNQPQHF. CDR3 sequence (DNA): TGTGCCAGCATTCCCCCCACCGGAGGGCGCCGGGGTGGCAATCAGCCCCAGCATTTT.

The V and J genes are TRBV20-1 and TRBJ2-4, with D perhaps TRBD2 (6 bases). Per the germline V gene, CDR1 is DFQATT and CDR2 is SNEGSKA (reference sequence). The CDR3 extends over 11 amino acids. Trimming stripped 6 bases from V and 8 bases from J, with 11 bases between. The CDR3 sequence is CSAPTGDIQYF. The CDR3 DNA is TGCAGTGCCCCCACGGGGGACATTCAGTACTTC.

Notes on this clone: One junction end does not reproduce the germline sequence, and a read error may be involved. This chain links TRBV7-9 with TRBJ2-7; TRBD2 aligns across 9 bases. The CDR3 spans 14 residues. Germline CDR1 reads SEHNR; CDR2 reads FQNEAQ (reference sequence). This chain's CDR3 is CASSQAGGSDEQYF. DNA of the CDR3: TGTGCCAGCAGCCAAGCGGGGGGCTCCGACGAGCAGTACTTC.

This rearrangement joins TRBV5-8 to TRBJ2-1; 10 bases are shared with TRBD2. J gave up 3 bases and V 4 bases, and 13 bases lay outside the gene matches. Germline loops: CDR1 SGHTS, CDR2 YDEGEE. The CDR3 extends over 18 amino acids. The CDR3 coding sequence is TGTGCCAGCAGCAAAACTAGCGGGAAGGTCGGCGTCTACAATGAGCAGTTCTTC. This encodes CASSKTSGKVGVYNEQFF. Drawing the rest from reference TRBV5-8 and TRBJ2-1, the complete variable domain is EAGVTQSPTHLIKTRGQQATLRCSPISGHTSVYWYQQALGLGLQFLLWYDEGEERNRGNFPPRFSGRQFPNYSSELNVNALELEDSALYLCASSKTSGKVGVYNEQFFGPGTRLTVL.

In this sample, this clone turned up a few times. This sequence joins TRBV28 and TRBJ2-5; the D is unclear. Per germline, CDR1 MDHEN and CDR2 SYDVKM. The V end was cut by 4 bases, the J end by 7 bases, with 10 bases between. There are 12 residues in the CDR3. The DNA for the CDR3 is TGTGCCAGCAGTTCCCCCCCAGGGACCCAGTACTTC. This codes for CASSSPPGTQYF.

This clone was picked up a small number of times. The gene calls are TRBV30 and TRBJ2-2; TRBD1 agrees at 11 bases. The CDR3 length is 13 residues. Germline trimming cut 5 bases from V and 7 bases from J; bases unmatched to any gene: 3. CDR1 and CDR2 from the germline V gene are GTSNPN and SVGIG (reference sequence). This CDR3 reads CAWGQGAIGELFF. The CDR3 DNA reads as TGTGCCTGGGGACAGGGGGCAATCGGGGAGCTGTTTTTT.

This rearrangement joins TRBV4-1 to TRBJ2-3; D is possibly TRBD2 (5 bases). There are 17 residues in the CDR3. Germline V CDR1 and CDR2: MGHRA, YSYEKL. Between the trimmed V and J ends, which lost 4 bases and 3 bases, there was a span of 20 bases. CDR3 loop: CASSPHPAAGDTDTQYF. The CDR3, as DNA: TGCGCCAGCAGCCCTCACCCCGCGGCGGGCGATACAGATACGCAGTATTTT.

In this sample, this clone turned up a few times. The chain recombines TRBV29-1 with TRBJ1-3; TRBD1 matches 10 bases. CDR1 and CDR2 from the germline V gene are SQVTM and ANQGSEA. CDR3 length equals 15 residues. J gave up 4 bases and V 3 bases, and 6 bases lay outside the gene matches. This CDR3 reads CSVEAPDRGGNTIYF. The CDR3 nucleotides read TGCAGCGTTGAGGCCCCGGACAGGGGGGGAAACACCATATATTTT. The full variable domain, completed using reference TRBV29-1 and TRBJ1-3, is SAVISQKPSRDICQRGTSLTIQCQVDSQVTMMFWYRQQPGQSLTLIATANQGSEATYESGFVIDKFPISRPNLTFSTLTVSNMSPEDSSIYLCSVEAPDRGGNTIYFGEGSWLTVV.